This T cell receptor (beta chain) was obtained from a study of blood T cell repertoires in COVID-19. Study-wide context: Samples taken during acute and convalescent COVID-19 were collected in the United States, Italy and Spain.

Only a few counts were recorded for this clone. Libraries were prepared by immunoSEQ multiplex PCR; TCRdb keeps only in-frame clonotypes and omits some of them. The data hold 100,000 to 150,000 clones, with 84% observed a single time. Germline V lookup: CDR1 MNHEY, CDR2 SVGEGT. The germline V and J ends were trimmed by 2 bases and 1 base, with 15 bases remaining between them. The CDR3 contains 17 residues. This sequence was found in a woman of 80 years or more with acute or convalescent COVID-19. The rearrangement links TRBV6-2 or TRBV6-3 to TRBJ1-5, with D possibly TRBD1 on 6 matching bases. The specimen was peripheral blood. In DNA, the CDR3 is TGTGCCAGCAGTTACCCAGGGGCTAATTGGAGCAATCAGCCCCAGCATTTT. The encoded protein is CASSYPGANWSNQPQHF.